The subject of this entry is one T cell receptor (beta chain). MiXCR was run by TCRdb on the PCR reads, yielding one entry per CDR3 protein. Here the sample spans just under 650,000 distinct CDR3 sequences, just under 20% being singletons. Trimming removed 1 base from V and 13 bases from J, with 15 bases in between. The CDR3 sequence is 13 residues long. Germline V gives CDR1 LNHNV, CDR2 YYDKDF (reference sequence). The record originates from a study of molecular identifiers for immune sequencing clone quantification. The TCR was taken from a human donor in good health. Some libraries in this study had Jurkat cell RNA spiked in. The sequencing sample was made of naive CD8+ T cells from blood, with Jurkat cell RNA spiked in. Subset noted: FACS-sorted CD8+CD4-CCR7+CD45RA+ naive T cells. This chain joins TRBV15 and TRBJ2-3; possibly TRBD1 for D (7 bases). The DNA for the CDR3 is TGTGCCACCAGCAGAGTAACAGGGGAGGTAGAGTATTTT. Encoded protein: CATSRVTGEVEYF.